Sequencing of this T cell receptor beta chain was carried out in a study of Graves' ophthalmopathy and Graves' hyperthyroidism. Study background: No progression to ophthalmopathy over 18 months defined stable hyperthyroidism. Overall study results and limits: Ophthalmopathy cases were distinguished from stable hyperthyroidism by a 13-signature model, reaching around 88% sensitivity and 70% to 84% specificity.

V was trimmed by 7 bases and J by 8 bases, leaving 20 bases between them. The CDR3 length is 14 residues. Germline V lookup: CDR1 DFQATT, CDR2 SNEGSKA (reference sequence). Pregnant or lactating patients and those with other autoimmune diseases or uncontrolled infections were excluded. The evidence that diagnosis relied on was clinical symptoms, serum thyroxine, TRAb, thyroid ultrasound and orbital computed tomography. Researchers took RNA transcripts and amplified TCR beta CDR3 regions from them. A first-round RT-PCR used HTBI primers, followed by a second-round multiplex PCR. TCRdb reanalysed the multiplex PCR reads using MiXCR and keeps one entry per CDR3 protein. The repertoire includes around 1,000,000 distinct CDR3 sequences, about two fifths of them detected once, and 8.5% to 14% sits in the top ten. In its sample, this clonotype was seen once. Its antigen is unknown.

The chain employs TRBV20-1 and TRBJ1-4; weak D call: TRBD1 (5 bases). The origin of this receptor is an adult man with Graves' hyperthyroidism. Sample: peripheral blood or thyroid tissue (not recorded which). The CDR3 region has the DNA TGCAGTGGCATCGGGGGAGGGCGAGGGGAAAAACTGTTTTTT. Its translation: CSGIGGGRGEKLFF.